Listed below are T cell receptor beta chains from one sample, sequenced in a study of T cell responses to AZD1222 COVID-19 vaccine. Sequencing used immunoSEQ multiplex PCR; TCRdb keeps in-frame clones, though not all of them. In the table there are 150,000 to 200,000 clones, 85% to 95% of which are singletons. The sequenced sample was peripheral blood, obtained on day 0 of AZD1222 vaccination. These receptors originate from an adult in good health. Both conserved end residues are part of each CDR3. The D gene is left open where the match is weak. Clone size is shown for a subset of rows, as once, few, many or a class of expanded clone.

TGTGCCAGCAGCTTTACGGACTCTGGAAACACCATATATTTT CASSFTDSGNTIYF TRBV11-3 NA NA TRBJ1-3
TGTGCCACCACCAAACACGATGGCACTGAAGCTTTCTTT CATTKHDGTEAFF TRBV24-1 NA NA TRBJ1-1
TGTGCCAGCGGCAAAGAACGGGGCTCTGGAAACACCATATATTTT CASGKERGSGNTIYF TRBV2 NA NA TRBJ1-3
TGTGCCAGCAGCGACAGAGTCTATGGCTACACCTTC CASSDRVYGYTF TRBV6-5 NA NA TRBJ1-2
TGTGCCAGCAGCTCACAGGGGGATGTCGTTCAGCCCCAGCATTTT CASSSQGDVVQPQHF TRBV7-8 once TRBD1 TRBJ1-5
TGTGCCAGCAGCCCTGGACTAGCGGGGGGGCGGGGTGCTGTGGAGACCCAGTACTTC CASSPGLAGGRGAVETQYF TRBV5-4 NA TRBD2 TRBJ2-5
TGCAGCGTTACCTTAGACCTAACAGGGAGCCATGTTATGAACACTGAAGCTTTCTTT CSVTLDLTGSHVMNTEAFF TRBV29-1 once NA TRBJ1-1
TGTGCCACCAGCAGCCAGTACATTGAAGCTTTCTTT CATSSQYIEAFF TRBV15 NA NA TRBJ1-1
TGTGCCAGCAGCTTGTTGGGGGTCAATGAAAAACTGTTTTTT CASSLLGVNEKLFF TRBV5-4 NA NA TRBJ1-4
TGTGCCACCAGCAGAGATCCTAGTTGGCGGGGGGGCGATGAGCAGTTCTTC CATSRDPSWRGGDEQFF TRBV15 NA TRBD2 TRBJ2-1
TGTGCCAGCAGCTTGACAGGGGTTGGAAACACCATATATTTT CASSLTGVGNTIYF TRBV6-5 NA TRBD1 TRBJ1-3
TGTGCCAGCAGTGGGGGAGGACAGGGATCGGGTCAGCCCCAGCATTTT CASSGGGQGSGQPQHF TRBV6-1 few TRBD1 TRBJ1-5
TGTGCCAGCTCACCACAGGGAGGGAACACTGAAGCTTTCTTT CASSPQGGNTEAFF TRBV18 NA NA TRBJ1-1
TGTGCCAGCTCACCGGGACAGGTTAAAGCTAACTATGGCTACACCTTC CASSPGQVKANYGYTF TRBV18 NA TRBD1 TRBJ1-2
TGTGCCAGCAGCTTATCTGCGGGCTCCTATAATTCACCCCTCCACTTT CASSLSAGSYNSPLHF TRBV7-9 NA NA TRBJ1-6
TGTGCCAGCAGTCGGACAGGGGTTTATGGCTACACCTTC CASSRTGVYGYTF TRBV3-1/TRBV3-2 NA TRBD1 TRBJ1-2
TGTGCCAGCAGTTCAGCAGCACATAATGAAAAACTGTTTTTT CASSSAAHNEKLFF TRBV28 NA NA TRBJ1-4
TGCGCCAGCAGTGAGTCGTTAGGGAGCACAGATACGCAGTATTTT CASSESLGSTDTQYF TRBV10-1 NA NA TRBJ2-3
TGCAGCGTTGCCAGCGGGCCGGATGAAAAACTGTTTTTT CSVASGPDEKLFF TRBV29-1 NA NA TRBJ1-4
TGCGCCAGCAGCCAAGTCTGGGGTACTGAAGCTTTCTTT CASSQVWGTEAFF TRBV4-1 NA NA TRBJ1-1
TGTGCCTGGAGTAACCGGGACACCGGTCAGCATTTT CAWSNRDTGQHF TRBV30 NA NA TRBJ1-5
TGTGCCAGCAGTTTGGGCAGAAACACCGGGGAGCTGTTTTTT CASSLGRNTGELFF TRBV6-4 NA NA TRBJ2-2
TGTGCCAGCAGCGCCCTGACTAGCGGGGGATCCTACAATGAGCAGTTCTTC CASSALTSGGSYNEQFF TRBV9 NA TRBD2 TRBJ2-1
TGTGCCAGCAGTTATGGGGAGCTAATGCCCCTCCACTTT CASSYGELMPLHF TRBV6-5 NA NA TRBJ1-6
TGTGCCAGCAGGCGCAACCTGGGGCAGTTTGTAGTTTTT CASRRNLGQFVVF TRBV28 NA NA TRBJ1-4
TGCGCCAGCAGCCAAGATGGGGCAGGGGCCGTCACAGATACGCAGTATTTT CASSQDGAGAVTDTQYF TRBV4-3 NA NA TRBJ2-3
TGTGCCAGCAGTGTCCTCGGCCGAAGCTCTGGAAACACCATATATTTT CASSVLGRSSGNTIYF TRBV28 NA NA TRBJ1-3
TGTGCCAGCTCACGGGATCTTTCGAACACCGGGGAGCTGTTTTTT CASSRDLSNTGELFF TRBV18 NA NA TRBJ2-2
TGTGCCAGCACCCAAACCCCCCGGACAGGGGGAACCGGGGAGCTGTTTTTT CASTQTPRTGGTGELFF TRBV28 NA TRBD1 TRBJ2-2
TGTGCCAGCAGCCAAGAAGGTCAGCGGGGGGGCGGTGAGCAGTTCTTC CASSQEGQRGGGEQFF TRBV4-2 NA TRBD2 TRBJ2-1
TGTGCTAGTGGTTTGCTAGGGGCAACTAATGAAAAACTGTTTTTT CASGLLGATNEKLFF TRBV12-5 NA NA TRBJ1-4
TGCGCCAGCAGCGGGGGGACAGGCCTCTATGGCTACACCTTC CASSGGTGLYGYTF TRBV5-1 NA TRBD1 TRBJ1-2
TGTGCCTGGAGTGTGGGGCCAACGGCTGAAGCTTTCTTT CAWSVGPTAEAFF TRBV30 NA NA TRBJ1-1
TGTGCCAGCAGTAGGACAGTCAACACCGGGGAGCTGTTTTTT CASSRTVNTGELFF TRBV6-5 NA NA TRBJ2-2
TGTGCCTGGAGTGTACGCGGGGGGAACTATGGCTACACCTTC CAWSVRGGNYGYTF TRBV30 NA NA TRBJ1-2
TGTGCCAGCACTCAAGGACAGGGCTATAATTCACCCCTCCACTTT CASTQGQGYNSPLHF TRBV6-5 NA TRBD1 TRBJ1-6
TGTGCCAGCAGCCAGTATGGTAGGCTAGCCTACGAGCAGTACTTC CASSQYGRLAYEQYF TRBV14 NA NA TRBJ2-7
TGTGCCAGTAGTATAGCCGGAACCGGGACCTACTATGGCTACACCTTC CASSIAGTGTYYGYTF TRBV19 NA NA TRBJ1-2
TGCGCCAGCAGTGAGGGCAGGGGAGCCGAGCAGTACTTC CASSEGRGAEQYF TRBV10-2 NA NA TRBJ2-7
TGTGCCAGCACCAGCCCCCCCCCGGGGATTGGAACTGAAGCTTTCTTT CASTSPPPGIGTEAFF TRBV7-8 NA NA TRBJ1-1
TGTGCCAGCTCACCACCAGGACAGTCCCAGCCCCAGCATTTT CASSPPGQSQPQHF TRBV18 NA NA TRBJ1-5
TGTGCCAGTAGACTTACCCCCTGGACAGGTTATACTGCAACTAATGAAAAACTGTTTTTT CASRLTPWTGYTATNEKLFF TRBV19 NA TRBD1 TRBJ1-4
TGTGCCAGCAGTTTCTCGGGGAATCAGCCCCAGCATTTT CASSFSGNQPQHF TRBV12-3/TRBV12-4 NA NA TRBJ1-5
TGCGCCAGCAGCCAAGAACGCCGGGACTTCAAGACCCAGTACTTC CASSQERRDFKTQYF TRBV4-1 NA NA TRBJ2-5
TGTGCCAGCTCAACTCCGGGTGGACAGGGGGTAGGCGAGCAGTACTTC CASSTPGGQGVGEQYF TRBV18 NA TRBD1 TRBJ2-7
TGTGCCTGGACGGGGAGGGGCCCGGGTGGGTTCTACGAGCAGTACTTC CAWTGRGPGGFYEQYF TRBV30 NA TRBD2 TRBJ2-7
TGTGCCAGCAGCGTTAGACTAGCGGGGAACAATGAGCAGTTCTTC CASSVRLAGNNEQFF TRBV9 NA TRBD2 TRBJ2-1